This TCR beta chain was identified in a study of OX40 agonist ivuxolimab in advanced cancers. Regarding the complete study: Ivuxolimab was an agonistic, fully human IgG2 monoclonal antibody directed against OX40 (CD134), a costimulatory receptor. The monotherapy dose-escalation portion (N = 52 patients) of the phase I ivuxolimab trial is reported in the paper. Intravenous ivuxolimab was administered to patients every 2 weeks at six dose levels: 0.01, 0.1, 0.3, 1.5, 3 and 10 mg/kg. Among the 52 dose-escalation patients, about 19 had hepatocellular carcinoma, 15 melanoma, 9 renal cell carcinoma and 9 head and neck cancer. Three dose-escalation patients achieved partial responses, one with hepatocellular carcinoma and two with cutaneous melanoma. A male proportion of roughly 85% and a mean age of 60 years, ranging from 23 to 79, were recorded for the dose-escalation cohort. Peripheral TCRbeta sequencing aimed to test whether ivuxolimab altered TCR sequence diversity and caused clonal T-cell expansion. Patients were allowed to have had prior anti-PD-1, anti-PD-L1 or anti-CTLA-4 therapy, and 40% of the dose-escalation patients had previously received checkpoint inhibitors.

The full study reports these points: Low levels of normalized T-cell clonal expansion were also seen in some patients who did not respond. At doses of 0.1 to 3.0 mg/kg, clonal expansion of both CD4+ and CD8+ T cells in blood was seen between baseline and week 6. On average, CD8+ T cells showed more expanded clones than CD4+ T cells after ivuxolimab. Partial responders in the 0.1-3.0 mg/kg groups had among the lowest normalized peripheral clonal expansion, especially among CD8+ T cells. The antigen specificity of the peripheral T cells that underwent clonal expansion was not determined.

The junction shows trimming of 3 bases on V and 11 bases on J, and the gene matches do not reach 13 bases of it. The CDR3 numbers 16 residues from cysteine through phenylalanine. The only DNA kept is the CDR3, 48 bases in frame from the first base. CDR1 MRHNA and CDR2 SNTAGT are derived from the germline V gene. Genomic DNA was extracted from sorted cells for sequencing of the TCRbeta CDR3 region. The immunoSEQ Assay was used for sequencing of TCRbeta CDR3 regions. TCRdb provides this immuneACCESS table in a form limited to in-frame rearrangements. Some clones are lacking; in checked studies, under half of them reflect an unresolved V gene, and why the rest are absent is not known. The sample table lists 15,000 or so clones, about four fifths of them with a count of one. The ten most abundant clones make up about 32% of the sample. Patients with a history of autoimmune disease or receiving systemic immunosuppression were excluded from the trial. Peripheral blood for TCR sequencing was drawn from every dose cohort at baseline, at cycle 4 day 1 and at cycle 7 day 1. Samples came from an open-label, multicenter, first-in-human phase I dose-escalation trial of ivuxolimab. Adults with locally advanced or metastatic head and neck squamous cell, hepatocellular, melanoma or renal cell carcinoma were enrolled in the trial. Before TCR sequencing, CD4+ T cells and CD8+ T cells from peripheral blood were sorted into separate populations.

Of note for this clone: What this receptor recognizes is not known. No clone much larger than this one lies a single base away; base qualities are absent.

This clonotype originated in an adult with an advanced solid tumor such as melanoma, head and neck, liver or kidney cancer. The chain links TRBV6-4 with TRBJ2-1; TRBD1 lines up with 10 middle nucleotides. Specimen: CD4+ or CD8+ T cells sorted from blood, collected in a trial of the OX40 agonist ivuxolimab. The encoded CDR3 is CASSEDRGGGAVQQFF. In nucleotide form, the sequence is TGTGCCAGCAGTGAGGACAGGGGGGGTGGCGCAGTCCAGCAGTTCTTC.